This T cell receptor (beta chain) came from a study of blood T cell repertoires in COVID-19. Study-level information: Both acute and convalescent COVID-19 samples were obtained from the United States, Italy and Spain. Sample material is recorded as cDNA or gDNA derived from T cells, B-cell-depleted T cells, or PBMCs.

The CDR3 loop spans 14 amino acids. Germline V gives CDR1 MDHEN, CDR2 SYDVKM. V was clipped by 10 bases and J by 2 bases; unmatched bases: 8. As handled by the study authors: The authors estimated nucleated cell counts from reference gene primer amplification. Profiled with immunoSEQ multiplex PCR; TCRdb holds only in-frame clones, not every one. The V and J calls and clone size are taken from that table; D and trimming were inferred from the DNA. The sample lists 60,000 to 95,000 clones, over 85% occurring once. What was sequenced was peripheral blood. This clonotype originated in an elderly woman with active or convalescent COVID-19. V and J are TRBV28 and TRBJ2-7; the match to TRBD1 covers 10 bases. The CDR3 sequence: CATKFGTGAYEQYF. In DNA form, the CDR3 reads TGTGCCACCAAGTTTGGGACAGGGGCCTACGAGCAGTACTTC.